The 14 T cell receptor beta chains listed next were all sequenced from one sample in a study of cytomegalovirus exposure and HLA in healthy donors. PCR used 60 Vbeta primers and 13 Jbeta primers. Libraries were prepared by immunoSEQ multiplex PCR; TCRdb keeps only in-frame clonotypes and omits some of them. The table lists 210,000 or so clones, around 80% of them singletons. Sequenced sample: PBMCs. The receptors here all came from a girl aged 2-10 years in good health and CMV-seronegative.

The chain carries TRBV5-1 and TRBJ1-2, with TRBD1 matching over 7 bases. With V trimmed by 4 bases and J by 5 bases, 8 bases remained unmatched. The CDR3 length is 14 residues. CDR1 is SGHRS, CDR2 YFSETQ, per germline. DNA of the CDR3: TGCGCCAGCAGCGTGGGACAGAGAGAATATGGCTACACCTTC. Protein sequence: CASSVGQREYGYTF. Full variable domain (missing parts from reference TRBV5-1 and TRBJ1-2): KAGVTQTPRYLIKTRGQQVTLSCSPISGHRSVSWYQQTPGQGLQFLFEYFSETQRNKGNFPGRFSGRQFSNSRSEMNVSTLELGDSALYLCASSVGQREYGYTFGSGTRLTVV.

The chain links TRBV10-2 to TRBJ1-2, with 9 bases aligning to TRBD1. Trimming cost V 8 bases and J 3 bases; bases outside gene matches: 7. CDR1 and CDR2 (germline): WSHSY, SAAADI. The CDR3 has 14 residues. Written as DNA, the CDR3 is TGCGCCAGCGAGGGACAGGGATCCCACTATGGCTACACCTTC. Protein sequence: CASEGQGSHYGYTF.

The CDR3 DNA is TGTGCCAGCAGTTACCGAGCGGGATCCTACGAGCAGTACTTC. Its translation: CASSYRAGSYEQYF. This sequence joins TRBV6-5 and TRBJ2-7; TRBD2 aligns across 7 bases. Germline V gene data show CDR1 as MNHEY and CDR2 as SVGAGI. This CDR3 is built from 14 residues. With 2 bases clipped from V and 1 base from J, the junction kept 2 bases outside the gene matches.

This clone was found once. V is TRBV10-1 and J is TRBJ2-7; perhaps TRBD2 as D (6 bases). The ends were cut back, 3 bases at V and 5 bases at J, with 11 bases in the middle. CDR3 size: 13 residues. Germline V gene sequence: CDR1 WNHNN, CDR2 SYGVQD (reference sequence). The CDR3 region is CASSDGGFDEQYF. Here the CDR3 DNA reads TGCGCCAGCAGTGATGGAGGGTTCGACGAGCAGTACTTC.

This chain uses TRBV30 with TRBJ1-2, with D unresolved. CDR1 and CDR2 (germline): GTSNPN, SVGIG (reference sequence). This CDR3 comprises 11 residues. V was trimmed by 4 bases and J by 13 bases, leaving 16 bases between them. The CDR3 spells CAWTGLAVVTF. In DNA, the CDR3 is TGTGCCTGGACCGGACTGGCGGTAGTCACCTTC.

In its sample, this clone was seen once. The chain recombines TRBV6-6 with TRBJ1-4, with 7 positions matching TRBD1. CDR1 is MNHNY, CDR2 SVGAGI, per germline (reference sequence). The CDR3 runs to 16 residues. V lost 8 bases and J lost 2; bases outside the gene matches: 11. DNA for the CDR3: TGTGCCAGCGGCGGCGCAGGGGGTTTGACTAATGAAAAACTGTTTTTT. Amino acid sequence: CASGGAGGLTNEKLFF.

The CDR3 nucleotides are TGCAGCGTTGACGGCAGGGGGCCAATATTCAGTGAGCAGTTCTTC. The encoded protein is CSVDGRGPIFSEQFF. The rearrangement uses TRBV29-1 and TRBJ2-1, with 8 bases fitting TRBD1. The length of the CDR3 is 15 residues. With 3 bases clipped from V and 9 bases from J, the junction kept 13 bases outside the gene matches. Germline V gene sequence: CDR1 SQVTM, CDR2 ANQGSEA.

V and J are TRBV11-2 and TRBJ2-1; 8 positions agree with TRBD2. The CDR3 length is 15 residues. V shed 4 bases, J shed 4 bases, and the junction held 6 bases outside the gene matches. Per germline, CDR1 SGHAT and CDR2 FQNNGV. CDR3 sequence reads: CASSSSGSYYNEQFF. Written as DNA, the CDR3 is TGTGCCAGCAGCTCCAGCGGGAGTTATTACAATGAGCAGTTCTTC.

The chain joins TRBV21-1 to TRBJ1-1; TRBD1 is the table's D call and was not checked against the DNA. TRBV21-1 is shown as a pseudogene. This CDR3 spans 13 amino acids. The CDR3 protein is CASSDRKRTEAFF. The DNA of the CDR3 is TGTGCCAGCAGCGACAGGAAAAGGACTGAAGCTTTCTTT.

CDR3 in amino acids: CASSIEGSGYTGELFF. As DNA, the CDR3 is TGTGCCAGTAGTATAGAGGGAAGCGGCTACACCGGGGAGCTGTTTTTT. This chain links TRBV19 with TRBJ2-2, with D possibly being TRBD2 (5 bases). Germline CDR1 and CDR2: LNHDA and SQIVND (reference sequence). Trimming shortened V by 0 bases and J by 3 bases, and 11 bases separated the two germline ends. CDR3 length equals 16 residues.

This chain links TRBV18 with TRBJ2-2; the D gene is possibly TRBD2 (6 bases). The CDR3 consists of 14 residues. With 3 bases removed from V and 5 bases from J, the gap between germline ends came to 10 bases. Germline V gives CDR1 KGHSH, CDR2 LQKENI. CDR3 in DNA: TGTGCCAGCTCACCGCGGGACGGAACCGGGGAGCTGTTTTTT. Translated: CASSPRDGTGELFF.

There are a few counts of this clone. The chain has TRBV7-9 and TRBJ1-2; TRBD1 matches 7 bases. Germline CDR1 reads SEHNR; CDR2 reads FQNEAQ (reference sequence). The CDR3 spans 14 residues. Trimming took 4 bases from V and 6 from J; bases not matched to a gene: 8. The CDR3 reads CASSSLGRGDGYTF. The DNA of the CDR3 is TGTGCCAGCAGCTCACTCGGCAGGGGGGATGGCTACACCTTC.

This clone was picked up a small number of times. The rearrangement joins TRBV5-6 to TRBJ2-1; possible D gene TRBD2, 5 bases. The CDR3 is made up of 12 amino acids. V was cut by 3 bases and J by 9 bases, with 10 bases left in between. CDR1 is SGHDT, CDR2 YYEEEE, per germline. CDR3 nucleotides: TGTGCCAGCAGCTCGTCGGGGATTGAGCAGTTCTTC. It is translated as CASSSSGIEQFF.

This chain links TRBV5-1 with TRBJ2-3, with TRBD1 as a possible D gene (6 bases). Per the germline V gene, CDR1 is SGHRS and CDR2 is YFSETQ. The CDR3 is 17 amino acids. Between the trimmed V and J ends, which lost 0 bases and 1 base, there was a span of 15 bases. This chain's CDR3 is CASSLGQAHRGTDTQYF. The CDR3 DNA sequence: TGCGCCAGCAGCTTGGGACAGGCCCACAGGGGCACAGATACGCAGTATTTT. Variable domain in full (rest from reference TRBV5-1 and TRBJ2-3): KAGVTQTPRYLIKTRGQQVTLSCSPISGHRSVSWYQQTPGQGLQFLFEYFSETQRNKGNFPGRFSGRQFSNSRSEMNVSTLELGDSALYLCASSLGQAHRGTDTQYFGPGTRLTVL.